Below, 20 T cell receptor beta chains from the same sample are listed, as sequenced in a study of T-cell memory formation after mild COVID-19. TCRdb re-derived calls from the 5' RACE reads in MiXCR, one entry per CDR3 protein. The table lists some 350,000 distinct CDR3 sequences, approximately 15% of them singletons. The specimen sequenced was PBMCs or a T cell subset sorted from them (not recorded which). These receptors all stem from a man in his late teens or twenties who had mild COVID-19 (a few samples of this study predate the infection). Cell type and time point are not known.

This clonotype was counted many times. V gene TRBV7-2 combines with J gene TRBJ2-7; the D call may be TRBD1 or TRBD2 (5 bases each). V lost 2 bases, J lost 8 bases, and 16 bases lay in between. The CDR3 spans 14 residues. CDR1 SGHTA and CDR2 FQGNSA come from the germline V gene. The CDR3 loop is CASSLTGWGTQQYV. CDR3 DNA sequence: TGTGCCAGCAGCTTAACAGGTTGGGGGACCCAGCAGTACGTC.

This clonotype showed up just a few times. The rearrangement uses TRBV6-5 and TRBJ2-5; 13 bases are a match to TRBD2. Germline V gene lookup returns CDR1 MNHEY and CDR2 SVGAGI. This CDR3 comprises 17 residues. V shed 3 bases, J shed 4 bases, and the junction held 8 bases outside the gene matches. CDR3 bases: TGTGCCAGCAGTTATGCACCCACTAGCGGGGGGGCAGAGACCCAGTACTTC. This codes for CASSYAPTSGGAETQYF.

The chain recombines TRBV6-2 or TRBV6-3 with TRBJ1-4; D is unresolved. CDR3 length: 16 residues. Trimming shortened V by 7 bases and J by 4 bases, and 19 bases separated the two germline ends. Germline CDR1 reads MNHEY; CDR2 reads SVGEGT. CDR3 coding DNA: TGTGCCAGCACCGGGGAGGGAGTTGGTGATAATGAAAAACTGTTTTTT. This sequence encodes CASTGEGVGDNEKLFF.

This chain connects TRBV7-9 to TRBJ1-4; 7 bases agree with TRBD1. V trimming: 7 bases; J trimming: 8 bases; junction bases outside the gene matches: 7. The CDR3 is 13 residues long. The germline CDR1 and CDR2 sequences are SEHNR and FQNEAQ (reference sequence). Here the CDR3 reads CASKGTVKEKLFF. In DNA, the CDR3 is TGTGCCAGCAAAGGGACAGTAAAGGAAAAACTGTTTTTT.

This clonotype was detected a few times. The chain joins TRBV9 to TRBJ2-5; D is perhaps TRBD2 (5 bases). The CDR3 loop spans 14 amino acids. The ends were cut back, 0 bases at V and 7 bases at J, with 13 bases in the middle. The germline V gene has CDR1 SGDLS and CDR2 YYNGEE. CDR3 amino acids: CASSVEGREGTQYF. The CDR3 nucleotides are TGTGCCAGCAGCGTAGAAGGCAGAGAGGGGACCCAGTACTTC. The entire variable domain, with the rest obtained from reference TRBV9 and TRBJ2-5, is as follows: DSGVTQTPKHLITATGQRVTLRCSPRSGDLSVYWYQQSLDQGLQFLIQYYNGEERAKGNILERFSAQQFPDLHSELNLSSLELGDSALYFCASSVEGREGTQYFGPGTRLLVL.

The V and J genes are TRBV20-1 and TRBJ2-3; 8 positions agree with TRBD2. This CDR3 region has 13 residues. CDR1 is DFQATT, CDR2 SNEGSKA, per germline (reference sequence). This CDR3 reads CRPGAGDTDTQYF. The CDR3 nucleotides read TGCAGGCCAGGAGCGGGGGACACAGATACGCAGTATTTT.

This rearrangement joins TRBV27 to TRBJ2-5, with D possibly matching TRBD2 (6 bases). V gave up 3 bases and J gave up 3 bases, with 11 bases separating them. Germline assignment: CDR1 MNHEY and CDR2 SMNVEV (reference sequence). This CDR3 region has 14 residues. In DNA form, the CDR3 reads TGTGCCAGCAGTTTGACCGGGAGCAAAGAGACCCAGTACTTC. Residues: CASSLTGSKETQYF.

Many counts were recorded for this clonotype. The V and J genes are TRBV29-1 and TRBJ2-5; a weak D match, TRBD2 (5 bases). The CDR3 covers 13 residues. The V gene lost 5 bases and the J gene lost 3 bases, with 13 bases spanning the gap. The germline CDR1 and CDR2 sequences are SQVTM and ANQGSEA. The chain's CDR3 is CSVFLAWKETQYF. The CDR3 nucleotides read TGCAGCGTTTTCTTAGCGTGGAAAGAGACCCAGTACTTC.

This chain uses TRBV5-1 with TRBJ2-2; D gene ambiguous. V lost 4 bases and J lost 3, with 7 bases in between. The CDR3 consists of 13 residues. Germline V gene data show CDR1 as SGHRS and CDR2 as YFSETQ. The CDR3 nucleotides are TGCGCCAGCAGCGGTTCAGACACCGGGGAGCTGTTTTTT. Its translation: CASSGSDTGELFF.

This clonotype was seen many times. The J gene is TRBJ2-2, the V gene TRBV6-4; D unresolved. Germline V gene sequence: CDR1 MRHNA, CDR2 SNTAGT. Trimming shortened V by 6 bases and J by 0 bases, and 8 bases separated the two germline ends. The CDR3 runs 14 residues. The CDR3 protein is CASSSMANTGELFF. DNA of the CDR3: TGTGCCAGCAGCTCAATGGCGAACACCGGGGAGCTGTTTTTT.

The V gene is TRBV30, the J gene TRBJ2-1; D gene uncertain. V lost 2 bases and J lost 6, with 11 bases in between. The CDR3 consists of 13 residues. Per the germline V gene, CDR1 is GTSNPN and CDR2 is SVGIG (reference sequence). DNA for the CDR3: TGTGCCTGGAGTTTAGACCGTCTCAATGAGCAGTTCTTC. It is translated as CAWSLDRLNEQFF.

This clonotype was counted a few times. The CDR3 DNA sequence: TGTGCCAGCAGCCCTAGGCCAGGGGTCTATGGCTACACCTTC. Amino acids: CASSPRPGVYGYTF. This chain connects TRBV11-2 to TRBJ1-2; D perhaps matches TRBD1 (6 bases). CDR1 and CDR2 from the germline V gene are SGHAT and FQNNGV. The CDR3 is made up of 14 amino acids. The germline V and J ends were trimmed by 5 bases and 4 bases, with 14 bases remaining between them.

This chain connects TRBV10-2 to TRBJ2-2; the D gene is possibly TRBD2 (5 bases). The CDR3 spans 14 residues. Between the trimmed V and J ends, which lost 0 bases and 5 bases, there was a span of 7 bases. From germline, CDR1 is WSHSY and CDR2 SAAADI. The chain's CDR3 is CASSESGVTGELFF. The DNA of the CDR3 is TGCGCCAGCAGTGAGTCCGGGGTAACCGGGGAGCTGTTTTTT.

The J gene is TRBJ1-1, the V gene TRBV2; maybe TRBD1 (5 bases). V was pared by 1 base and J by 4 bases, with 7 bases between. This CDR3 spans 13 amino acids. CDR1 and CDR2 from the germline V gene are SNHLY and FYNNEI. In nucleotides, the CDR3 is TGTGCCAGCAGTGAAGGGGGGGTCACTGAAGCTTTCTTT. This sequence encodes CASSEGGVTEAFF.

This clonotype was observed a few times. The J gene is TRBJ2-3, the V gene TRBV21-1; the listed D gene, TRBD2, was not tested against the DNA. TRBV21-1 is annotated as a pseudogene. This CDR3 has 16 residues. The CDR3 here is CASSKLGRDLGKAQYF. CDR3 DNA sequence: TGTGCCAGCAGCAAACTAGGGAGGGACTTGGGTAAAGCGCAGTATTTT.

The chain joins TRBV7-2 to TRBJ2-5, with TRBD2 matching over 10 bases. Germline V gives CDR1 SGHTA, CDR2 FQGNSA. The CDR3 runs to 14 residues. J gave up 4 bases and V 6 bases, and 5 bases lay outside the gene matches. The CDR3: CASRASGGTETQYF. The CDR3 coding sequence is TGTGCCAGCAGAGCTAGCGGGGGAACAGAGACCCAGTACTTC.

The gene calls are TRBV7-8 and TRBJ2-3, with D maybe TRBD2 (6 bases). This CDR3 region has 17 residues. V was clipped by 2 bases and J by 3 bases, with 18 bases between them. Germline CDR1 and CDR2: SGHVS and FQNEAQ. CDR3 bases: TGTGCCAGCAGCTTATTTCCCCGGCTAGCGATGACAGATACGCAGTATTTT. This gives the protein CASSLFPRLAMTDTQYF.

The chain is built from TRBV5-1 and TRBJ2-2, with 10 bases matching TRBD1. Germline V gene sequence: CDR1 SGHRS, CDR2 YFSETQ. J lost 4 bases, V lost 0 bases, and 3 bases had no gene match. This CDR3 spans 16 amino acids. CDR3 sequence: CASSLDWTGGTGELFF. The CDR3 DNA reads TGCGCCAGCAGCTTGGATTGGACAGGGGGCACCGGGGAGCTGTTTTTT.

The chain couples TRBV5-1 to TRBJ2-3; TRBD2 agrees at 9 bases. J lost 0 bases, V lost 0 bases, and 2 bases had no gene match. The CDR3 extends over 16 amino acids. The germline CDR1 and CDR2 sequences are SGHRS and YFSETQ. CDR3 in amino acids: CASSLAAGGSTDTQYF. As DNA, the CDR3 is TGCGCCAGCAGCTTGGCAGCGGGGGGAAGCACAGATACGCAGTATTTT.

This clonotype occurred once. The J gene is TRBJ1-1, the V gene TRBV18; the D is unclear. V was trimmed by 8 bases and J by 6 bases, leaving 13 bases between them. The germline CDR1 and CDR2 sequences are KGHSH and LQKENI. This CDR3 is 12 amino acids long. For the CDR3, the DNA is TGTGCCAGCGCAAGCCGTTACGCTGAAGCTTTCTTT. Translated: CASASRYAEAFF.